These 18 T cell receptor beta chains were sequenced from one sample in a study of T-cell reconstitution after alpha-beta-depleted transplantation in children (dated by TCRdb to the mid-2010s). Library method: PCR. The sample was run on an Illumina HiSeq 2500. To normalize quantification of the TCRbeta repertoire, the TCR libraries were built with molecular barcoding that relied on unique molecular identifiers. TCRdb cleaned the public reads at Q25 with fastp, built clones with MiXCR and kept in-frame beta chains. Identical CDR3 protein sequences are pooled into one entry, listed with their most common genes and DNA. In all, the sample holds about 350,000 distinct CDR3 sequences, and 10% to 15% of those were seen once. The top ten constitute over 3.5% of the sample. The sample consisted of PBMCs, taken from the stem cell graft. These receptors were obtained from a human donor who donated a stem cell graft to a child with Fanconi anemia.

This clonotype was recorded many times. V and J are TRBV7-8 and TRBJ1-5, with D tentatively TRBD1 (5 bases). Germline V gene sequence: CDR1 SGHVS, CDR2 FQNEAQ. The CDR3 loop spans 15 amino acids. V lost 4 bases to trimming and J lost 6 bases, with 16 bases between them. The CDR3 DNA sequence: TGTGCCAGCAGCTCCAACCAGGGTGCCGGTCAGCCCCAGCATTTT. This gives the protein CASSSNQGAGQPQHF.

The V gene is TRBV5-1, the J gene TRBJ2-1; TRBD2 might be the D (6 bases). Germline-derived CDR1 and CDR2 are SGHRS and YFSETQ. CDR3 size: 15 residues. V dropped 8 bases and J dropped 0 bases, with 15 bases sitting between them. In nucleotides, the CDR3 is TGCGCCAGTATTCCGGGGGAAGCCTCCTACAATGAGCAGTTCTTC. Translation gives CASIPGEASYNEQFF.

The rearrangement joins TRBV4-3 to TRBJ2-3; tentatively, D is TRBD1 (6 bases). The ends were cut back, 0 bases at V and 9 bases at J, with 10 bases in the middle. The CDR3 runs 13 residues. Germline CDR1 and CDR2: LGHNA and YSLEER. CDR3 protein: CASSQEEQGTQYF. CDR3 DNA sequence: TGCGCCAGCAGCCAAGAAGAGCAGGGGACGCAGTATTTT.

The chain joins TRBV6-5 to TRBJ1-5; TRBD1 might be the D (5 bases). The CDR3 consists of 17 residues. The ends were cut back, 5 bases at V and 0 bases at J, with 17 bases in the middle. Germline assignment: CDR1 MNHEY and CDR2 SVGAGI. The CDR3 coding sequence is TGTGCCAGCAGTAGTGGGACGGACTATTATAGCAATCAGCCCCAGCATTTT. Amino acid sequence: CASSSGTDYYSNQPQHF.

This chain links TRBV29-1 with TRBJ2-3; 7 bases are a match to TRBD2. Unmatched junction bases numbered 5, after V lost 7 bases and J lost 4 bases. Looked up from germline, CDR1 is SQVTM and CDR2 is ANQGSEA. The CDR3 covers 12 residues. The CDR3 loop reads CSGSGLADTQYF. The CDR3 coding sequence is TGCAGCGGATCCGGACTAGCAGATACGCAGTATTTT.

The CDR3 DNA reads as TGCGCCAGCAGCTCTTCAGGGGTGGCCGGATCTGAGCAGTTCTTC. Translating gives CASSSSGVAGSEQFF. The chain recombines TRBV5-1 with TRBJ2-1, with a weak D call TRBD1 (6 bases). The CDR3 sequence is 15 residues long. Trimming removed 3 bases at V and 9 bases at J, with 19 bases between. CDR1 and CDR2 from the germline V gene are SGHRS and YFSETQ.

This clonotype was recorded a few times. This chain uses TRBV25-1 with TRBJ1-2; D unclear. Germline-derived CDR1 and CDR2 are MGHDK and SYGVNS. The CDR3 consists of 16 residues. Trimming left V 6 bases short and J 8 bases short, with 25 bases between. The CDR3 nucleotides are TGTGCCAGCAGCTCACCTCGGGCAGGCCGGTTCGGAGGCTACACCTTC. Its protein is CASSSPRAGRFGGYTF.

This clonotype was observed a handful of times. The chain recombines TRBV6-2 or TRBV6-3 with TRBJ2-1; D remains ambiguous. V was trimmed by 2 bases and J by 5 bases, leaving 4 bases between them. The CDR3 runs to 12 residues. Germline CDR1 and CDR2: MNHEY and SVGEGT. This CDR3 is CASSYMDNEQFF. The CDR3 region has the DNA TGTGCCAGCAGTTACATGGACAATGAGCAGTTCTTC.

The table lists this clonotype with many counts. The junction differs from germline at one of its ends, possibly a read error. This sequence joins TRBV5-1 and TRBJ2-1; the D gene is possibly TRBD2 (5 bases). CDR1 is SGHRS and CDR2 is YFSETQ in the germline V gene. The CDR3 has 14 amino acids. This chain's CDR3 is CASSLDSSYNEQFF. The CDR3 DNA reads as TGTGCCAGCAGTCTGGACTCCTCCTACAATGAGCAGTTCTTC.

This clonotype has a handful of counts. J is TRBJ2-1 and V is TRBV5-1; possibly TRBD1 or TRBD2 for D (5 bases each). Germline V gene data show CDR1 as SGHRS and CDR2 as YFSETQ. Deletions cut 3 bases from V and 0 bases from J, with 7 bases between. The CDR3 runs to 14 residues. The CDR3 spells CASSWDHSYNEQFF. The CDR3 DNA is TGCGCCAGCAGCTGGGACCACTCCTACAATGAGCAGTTCTTC.

This chain joins TRBV2 and TRBJ1-1, with D tentatively TRBD1 (5 bases). Germline V lookup: CDR1 SNHLY, CDR2 FYNNEI. CDR3 length equals 14 residues. The germline V and J ends were trimmed by 1 base and 4 bases, with 10 bases remaining between them. This CDR3 reads CASSEESGITEAFF. In nucleotides, the CDR3 is TGTGCCAGCAGTGAAGAGTCAGGGATCACTGAAGCTTTCTTT.

This clonotype appeared many times. This chain uses TRBV7-2 with TRBJ2-7; D gene ambiguous. The ends were cut back, 0 bases at V and 3 bases at J, with 6 bases in the middle. This CDR3 comprises 13 residues. Germline assignment: CDR1 SGHTA and CDR2 FQGNSA. CDR3 residues: CASSLAGYYEQYF. Written as DNA, the CDR3 is TGTGCCAGCAGCTTAGCGGGCTACTACGAGCAGTACTTC.

There are many counts of this clonotype. This sequence joins TRBV12-3 or TRBV12-4 and TRBJ2-5; 7 bases fit TRBD2. J gave up 4 bases and V 5 bases, and 10 bases lay outside the gene matches. The CDR3 length is 15 residues. The CDR3 coding sequence is TGTGCCAGCAGTCCGCCGGGGGGTAAGGGAGAGACCCAGTACTTC. Translated, it gives CASSPPGGKGETQYF.

Of note for this clonotype: Being one base from a much bigger clone, this may be a read error. The chain employs TRBV5-6 and TRBJ2-5, with D perhaps being TRBD1 or TRBD2 (5 bases each). This CDR3 is 15 amino acids long. Germline CDR1 reads SGHDT; CDR2 reads YYEEEE. The CDR3 DNA is TGTGCCAGCAGCTTGGGGACAAGCGGACGAGAGGCCCAGTACTTC. Its protein product is CASSLGTSGREAQYF.

This clonotype was seen a few times. The chain links TRBV4-2 to TRBJ2-3; D is unresolved. The germline V and J ends were trimmed by 0 bases and 1 base, with 14 bases remaining between them. CDR3 length: 17 residues. Germline CDR1 is LGHNA and CDR2 is YNFKEQ. The chain's CDR3 is CASSQDLHSIRTDTQYF. In nucleotides, the CDR3 is TGTGCCAGCAGCCAAGATCTGCACTCGATCCGCACAGATACGCAGTATTTT.

The chain couples TRBV12-3 or TRBV12-4 to TRBJ1-1, with TRBD1 matching 7 bases. The CDR3 has 13 amino acids. The V gene end was trimmed by 2 bases and the J gene end by 7 bases; junction bases not matched to a gene: 4. Here the CDR3 reads CASSLTGADEAFF. The CDR3 DNA sequence: TGTGCCAGCAGTTTAACAGGGGCGGATGAAGCTTTCTTT.

This clonotype was observed a few times. The gene calls are TRBV6-2 or TRBV6-3 and TRBJ2-7; a weak D match, TRBD1 (5 bases). V was shortened by 7 bases and J by 1 base, with 8 bases between the two germline ends. CDR1 and CDR2 from the germline V gene are MNHEY and SVGEGT. This CDR3 is built from 12 residues. For the CDR3, the DNA is TGTGCCAGCAAGACAGATTCCTACGAGCAGTACTTC. It encodes CASKTDSYEQYF.

This clonotype was seen repeatedly, ten times or more. J is TRBJ2-2 and V is TRBV12-3 or TRBV12-4; TRBD2 aligns across 8 bases. The V and J ends lost 7 bases and 8 bases, in that order; junction bases with no gene match: 9. This CDR3 is built from 14 residues. This chain's CDR3 is CASTPRGGIGELFF. CDR3 nucleotides: TGTGCCAGCACCCCCCGGGGGGGCATTGGGGAGCTGTTTTTT.